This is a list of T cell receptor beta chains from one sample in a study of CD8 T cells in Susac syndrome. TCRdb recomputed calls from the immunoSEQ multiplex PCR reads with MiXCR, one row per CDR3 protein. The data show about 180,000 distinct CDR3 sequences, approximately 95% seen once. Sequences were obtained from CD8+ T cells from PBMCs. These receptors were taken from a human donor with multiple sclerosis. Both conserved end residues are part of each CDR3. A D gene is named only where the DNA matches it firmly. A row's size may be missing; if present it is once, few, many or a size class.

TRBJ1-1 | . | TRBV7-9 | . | CATIPRGRGMNTEAFF | TGTGCCACAATTCCCCGAGGCAGGGGCATGAACACTGAAGCTTTCTTT
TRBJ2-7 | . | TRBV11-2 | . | CASSLLLHNSYEQYF | TGTGCCAGCAGCTTACTACTACACAACTCCTACGAGCAGTACTTC
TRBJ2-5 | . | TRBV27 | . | CASSFHETQYF | TGTGCCAGCAGTTTCCACGAGACCCAGTACTTC
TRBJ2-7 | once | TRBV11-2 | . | CASSYFPLDEQYF | TGTGCCAGCAGCTACTTTCCTCTGGACGAGCAGTACTTC
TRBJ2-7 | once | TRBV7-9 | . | CASSPVGNYEQYF | TGTGCCAGCAGCCCCGTGGGGAACTACGAGCAGTACTTC
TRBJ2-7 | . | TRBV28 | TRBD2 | CASSSSGNSYEQYF | TGTGCCAGCAGCTCTAGCGGAAACTCCTACGAGCAGTACTTC
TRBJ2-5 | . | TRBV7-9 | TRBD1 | CASSSLGQGPETQYF | TGTGCCAGCAGCTCCCTAGGACAGGGCCCGGAGACCCAGTACTTC
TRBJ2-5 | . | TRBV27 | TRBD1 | CASSLSASRGETQYF | TGTGCCAGCAGTTTATCGGCTTCCAGGGGGGAGACCCAGTACTTC
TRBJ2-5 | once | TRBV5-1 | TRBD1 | CASSSATLGQQEETQYF | TGCGCCAGCAGCTCCGCAACTTTGGGACAGCAGGAAGAGACCCAGTACTTC
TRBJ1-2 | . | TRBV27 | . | CASSNNNYGYTF | TGTGCCAGCAGTAACAATAACTATGGCTACACCTTC
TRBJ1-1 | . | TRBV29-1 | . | CSVIRGNTEAFF | TGCAGCGTTATCAGGGGGAACACTGAAGCTTTCTTT
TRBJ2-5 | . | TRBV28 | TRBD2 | CASSLLVIAGAEETQYF | TGTGCCAGCAGTTTATTGGTAATAGCGGGAGCGGAAGAGACCCAGTACTTC
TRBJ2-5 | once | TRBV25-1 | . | CASSEWGGETQYF | TGTGCCAGCAGTGAATGGGGTGGGGAGACCCAGTACTTC
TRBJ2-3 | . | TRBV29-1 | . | CSVDDSRAASTDTQYF | TGCAGCGTTGATGATTCTAGGGCAGCTAGCACAGATACGCAGTATTTT
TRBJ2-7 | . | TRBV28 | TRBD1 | CASSFTARDRSYEQYF | TGTGCCAGCAGTTTTACAGCTCGGGACAGGTCCTACGAGCAGTACTTC
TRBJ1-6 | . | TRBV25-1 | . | CASSATGYNSPLHF | TGTGCCAGCAGTGCGACAGGTTATAATTCACCCCTCCACTTT
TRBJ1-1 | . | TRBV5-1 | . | CASSLMGLNTEAFF | TGCGCCAGCAGCCTGATGGGGTTGAACACTGAAGCTTTCTTT
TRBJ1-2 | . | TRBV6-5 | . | CASSPGFYGYTF | TGTGCCAGCAGTCCGGGGTTCTATGGCTACACCTTC
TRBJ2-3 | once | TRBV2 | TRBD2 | CASSDTSGTDTQYF | TGTGCCAGCAGTGATACTAGCGGCACAGATACGCAGTATTTT
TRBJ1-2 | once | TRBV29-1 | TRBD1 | CSVDRGFYGYTF | TGCAGCGTGGACAGGGGGTTTTATGGCTACACCTTC
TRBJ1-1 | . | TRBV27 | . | CASSPLTDTEAFF | TGTGCCAGCAGTCCCCTGACTGACACTGAAGCTTTCTTT